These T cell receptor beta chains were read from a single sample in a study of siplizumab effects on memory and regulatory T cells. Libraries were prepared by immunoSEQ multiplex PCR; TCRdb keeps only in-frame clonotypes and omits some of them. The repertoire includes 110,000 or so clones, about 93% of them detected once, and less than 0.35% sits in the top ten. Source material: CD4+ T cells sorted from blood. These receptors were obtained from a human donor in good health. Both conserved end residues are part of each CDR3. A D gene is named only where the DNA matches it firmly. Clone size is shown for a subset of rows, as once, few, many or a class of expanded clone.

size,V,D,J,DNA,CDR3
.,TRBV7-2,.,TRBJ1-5,TGTGCCAGCAGCTTAGCAGGGGGCAATCAGCCCCAGCATTTT,CASSLAGGNQPQHF
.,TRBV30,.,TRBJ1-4,TGTGCCTGGAGTGTAACCCCTAGCGGCAAACTGTTTTTT,CAWSVTPSGKLFF
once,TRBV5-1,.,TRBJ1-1,TGCGCCAGCAGCTTCGCGAACACTGAAGCTTTCTTT,CASSFANTEAFF
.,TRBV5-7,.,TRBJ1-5,TGTGCCAGCAGCCTGGGGGGGGCCGACCAGCCCCAGCATTTT,CASSLGGADQPQHF
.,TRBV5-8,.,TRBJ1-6,TGTGCCAGCAGCTTGATTGTGGGTTCACCCCTCCACTTT,CASSLIVGSPLHF
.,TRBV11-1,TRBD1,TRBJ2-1,TGTGCCAGCAGCTCCCGGGACAGTTACAATGAGCAGTTCTTC,CASSSRDSYNEQFF
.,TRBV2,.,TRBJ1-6,TGTGCCAGCAGTGAACGGGGGCTGAATTCACCCCTCCACTTT,CASSERGLNSPLHF
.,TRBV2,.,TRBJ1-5,TGTGCCAGCAGTGATCCAGGGGCGAATCAGCCCCAGCATTTT,CASSDPGANQPQHF
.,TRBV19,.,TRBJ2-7,TGTGCCAGTAGTACTGTCTCCTCCTACGAGCAGTACTTC,CASSTVSSYEQYF
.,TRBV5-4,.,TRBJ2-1,TGTGCCAGCACCCCGAAAGAGGTGGATGAGCAGTTCTTC,CASTPKEVDEQFF
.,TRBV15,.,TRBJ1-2,TGTGCCACCAGCAGAGGATCAGATAACTATGGCTACACCTTC,CATSRGSDNYGYTF
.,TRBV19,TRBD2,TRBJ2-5,TGTGCCAGTAGCGGGACTAGCGGACAAGAGACCCAGTACTTC,CASSGTSGQETQYF
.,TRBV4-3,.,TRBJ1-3,TGCGCCAGCAGCCAAGCTCGGACAATTGGAAACACCATATATTTT,CASSQARTIGNTIYF
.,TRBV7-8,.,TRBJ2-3,TGTGCCAGCAGCTTAAGGTGGAGGGCCCCAGATACGCAGTATTTT,CASSLRWRAPDTQYF
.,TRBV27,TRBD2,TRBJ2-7,TGTGCCAGCAGTCCCCTGTGGACTAGCGGGAGTAGTTCCTACGAGCAGTACTTC,CASSPLWTSGSSSYEQYF
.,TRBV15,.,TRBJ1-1,TGTGCCACCAGCAGAGGGTCGAACACTGAAGCTTTCTTT,CATSRGSNTEAFF
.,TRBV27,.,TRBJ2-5,TGTGCCAGCAGTGTGTTCGGAGGAGAGACCCAGTACTTC,CASSVFGGETQYF
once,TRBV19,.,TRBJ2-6,TGTGCCAGTAGAGTAACAGGGTTCTCTGGGGCCAACGTCCTGACTTTC,CASRVTGFSGANVLTF
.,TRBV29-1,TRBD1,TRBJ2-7,TGCAGCGTAAATGACAGGGGTTACGAGCAGTACTTC,CSVNDRGYEQYF
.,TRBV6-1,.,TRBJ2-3,TGTGCCAGCAGGAAAGGGGCAGATACGCAGTATTTT,CASRKGADTQYF
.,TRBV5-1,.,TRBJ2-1,TGCGCCAGCAGCTTGTCGCAGGGCGGGAATGAGCAGTTCTTC,CASSLSQGGNEQFF
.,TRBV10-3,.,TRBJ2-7,TGTGCCACAGGGCAGGGTCACGAGCAGTACTTC,CATGQGHEQYF
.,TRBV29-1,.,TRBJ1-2,TGCAGCGTTGAAGCATTCAGGGCGCGGGTTGATGGCTACACCTTC,CSVEAFRARVDGYTF
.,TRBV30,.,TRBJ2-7,TGTGCCTGGAGTGTTGCGGGCGAGCAGTACTTC,CAWSVAGEQYF
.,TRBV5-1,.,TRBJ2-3,TGCGCCAGCAGTCCCGTTGAGAGTCTTAGCACAGATACGCAGTATTTT,CASSPVESLSTDTQYF
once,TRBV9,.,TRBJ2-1,TGTGCCAGCAGCGTAGTTCCGGCTGAGGATGAGCAGTTCTTC,CASSVVPAEDEQFF
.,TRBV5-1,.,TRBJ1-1,TGCGCCAGCATAGACACCGCGAGTACTGAAGCTTTCTTT,CASIDTASTEAFF
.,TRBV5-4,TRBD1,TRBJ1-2,TGTGCCAGCAGCTTGAAGGGACAGATTGGCTATGGCTACACCTTC,CASSLKGQIGYGYTF
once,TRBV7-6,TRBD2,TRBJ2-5,TGTGCCAGCAGCTTAACGGGACTAGACCAAGAGACCCAGTACTTC,CASSLTGLDQETQYF
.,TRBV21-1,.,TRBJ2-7,TGTGCCAGCAGCACCAAAAGGACTCGGGGTCGGGCCTACGAGCAGTACTTC,CASSTKRTRGRAYEQYF
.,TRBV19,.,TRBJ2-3,TGTGCCAGTAGTATTCTGGGGGGTGAGGGTACGCAGTATTTT,CASSILGGEGTQYF
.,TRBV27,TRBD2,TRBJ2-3,TGTGCCAGCAGTTTCGCCCGCGGGACTAGTCTTATGGGATCGGATACGCAGTATTTT,CASSFARGTSLMGSDTQYF
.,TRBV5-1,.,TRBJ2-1,TGCGCCAGCAGCTTGGCCCACAGGCGGGATGAGCAGTTCTTC,CASSLAHRRDEQFF
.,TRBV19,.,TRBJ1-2,TGTGCCAGTAGTATATCGGATCTCTCCCATGGCTACACCTTC,CASSISDLSHGYTF
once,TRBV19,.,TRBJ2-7,TGTGCCAGTAGTACCATACAGGGCTCCTACGAGCAGTACTTC,CASSTIQGSYEQYF
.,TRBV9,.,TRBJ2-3,TGTGCCAGCAGCGTAGGAGGCTTGGTCGGAGATACGCAGTATTTT,CASSVGGLVGDTQYF
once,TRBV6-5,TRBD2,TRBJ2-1,TGTGCCAGCACTCCCGGTGGGACTAGGCACAATGAGCAGTTCTTC,CASTPGGTRHNEQFF
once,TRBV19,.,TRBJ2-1,TGTGCCAGTAGTATAGATCGGGGGAGCTCCTACAATGAGCAGTTCTTC,CASSIDRGSSYNEQFF
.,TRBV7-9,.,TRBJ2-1,TGTGCCAGCAGCGGGACTCTTCAGTTCTTC,CASSGTLQFF
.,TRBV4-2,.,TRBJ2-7,TGTGCCAGCAGCCAAGTCCTGGCAGGGGGGGCCTACGAGCAGTACTTC,CASSQVLAGGAYEQYF
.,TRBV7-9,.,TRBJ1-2,TGTGCCAGCAGCCCCGGGAGGGGCCCTATCTATGGCTACACCTTC,CASSPGRGPIYGYTF
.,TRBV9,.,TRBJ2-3,TGTGCCAGCAGCCCCGAGGGTATGGCAGATACGCAGTATTTT,CASSPEGMADTQYF
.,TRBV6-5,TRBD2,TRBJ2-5,TGTGCCAGCAGTTCCACTAGCGGGTTGGGAAAGACCCAGTACTTC,CASSSTSGLGKTQYF
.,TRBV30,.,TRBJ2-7,TGTGCCTGGAGTGGGGCAGGGACCAACGAGCAGTACTTC,CAWSGAGTNEQYF
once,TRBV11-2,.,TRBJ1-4,TGTGCCAGCAGCCGGACCGGGACTTTCCTTGAAAAACTGTTTTTT,CASSRTGTFLEKLFF
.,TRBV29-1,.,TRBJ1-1,TGCAGCGTTGTAAGTCGCACTGAAGCTTTCTTT,CSVVSRTEAFF
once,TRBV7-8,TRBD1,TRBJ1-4,TGTGCCAGCAGCTTTAGGGGGCGCGTATACGAAAAACTGTTTTTT,CASSFRGRVYEKLFF
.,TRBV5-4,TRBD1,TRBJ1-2,TGTGCCAGCAGCACGGGGACAGTACTCAAGGTCTATGGCTACACCTTC,CASSTGTVLKVYGYTF
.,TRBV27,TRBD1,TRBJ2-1,TGTGCCAGCAGCCCAGAAGGACAGGGGAACTACAATGAGCAGTTCTTC,CASSPEGQGNYNEQFF
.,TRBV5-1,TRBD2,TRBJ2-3,TGCGCCAGCAGCGTAGGACTAGGCACAGATACGCAGTATTTT,CASSVGLGTDTQYF
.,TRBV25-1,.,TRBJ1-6,TGTGCCAGCAGTGACCACAGGAGACCTTATAATTCACCCCTCCACTTT,CASSDHRRPYNSPLHF
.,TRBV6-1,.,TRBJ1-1,TGTGCCAGCAGTGAAGCAGGGGTGTCCACTGAAGCTTTCTTT,CASSEAGVSTEAFF